The 12 T cell receptor beta chains given below trace back to one sample, sequenced in a study of Ad26.COV2.S vaccination and SARS-CoV-2 variants. TCRdb's table, derived via immunoSEQ multiplex PCR, lists solely in-frame clones and lacks some. Altogether hundreds of thousands of clones are present, 80% to 90% being singletons, with the ten largest covering around 5%. Treatment noted: 15 to 20 received Ad26.COV2.S at low or high dose, single or two shots; several received placebo; per-sample allocation not given. Day 63 after the first injection of vaccine or placebo was the sampling time. The material sequenced was peripheral blood, taken in a trial of Ad26.COV2.S vaccine versus placebo. These receptors all come from a person between 18 and 59 years old who received the Ad26.COV2.S COVID-19 vaccine or a placebo.

The table lists this clone with a few counts. This chain joins TRBV7-2 and TRBJ2-4, with D maybe TRBD1 (6 bases). V lost 6 bases and J lost 2, with 11 bases in between. CDR3 size: 14 residues. Looked up from germline, CDR1 is SGHTA and CDR2 is FQGNSA. CDR3 nucleotide sequence: TGTGCCAGCAGTCCAGGGGAGCCCAAAAACATTCAGTACTTC. It codes for CASSPGEPKNIQYF.

The chain carries TRBV5-1 and TRBJ1-3, with D uncertain. The CDR3 runs to 16 residues. Trimming cost V 0 bases and J 2 bases, with 12 bases left between them. CDR1 and CDR2 (germline): SGHRS, YFSETQ. DNA for the CDR3: TGCGCCAGCAGCTTGGCCCCGGGTACGGCTGGAAACACCATATATTTT. Encoded protein: CASSLAPGTAGNTIYF.

Here the CDR3 DNA reads TGCGCCAGCAGCTTGGACGGGAATTCCTACGAGCAGTACTTC. It translates to CASSLDGNSYEQYF. The V and J genes are TRBV5-1 and TRBJ2-7; a weak D match, TRBD2 (5 bases). The length of the CDR3 is 14 residues. In germline, CDR1 is SGHRS, CDR2 YFSETQ. The V end was cut by 0 bases, the J end by 1 base, with 8 bases between.

The chain is built from TRBV2 and TRBJ2-1, with a possible D match to TRBD2 (5 bases). Trimming removed 6 bases from V and 5 bases from J, with 11 bases in between. The CDR3 is made up of 13 amino acids. The germline CDR1 and CDR2 sequences are SNHLY and FYNNEI. The DNA of the CDR3 is TGTGCCAGCAGGCGTGGACTTAACAATGAGCAGTTCTTC. Its translation is CASRRGLNNEQFF.

This chain links TRBV2 with TRBJ2-7; weak D call: TRBD2 (6 bases). Looked up from germline, CDR1 is SNHLY and CDR2 is FYNNEI. This CDR3 has 14 residues. V was clipped by 7 bases and J by 2 bases, with 15 bases between them. The CDR3 DNA follows: TGTGCCAGCACTCCCGGGCGGGGAACCTACGAGCAGTACTTC. Encoded protein: CASTPGRGTYEQYF.

This clone appeared a single time. The genes are TRBV3-1 (or the pseudogene TRBV3-2) and TRBJ2-3; D may be TRBD2 (7 bases). V was cut by 1 base and J by 4 bases, with 12 bases left in between. The CDR3 has 15 amino acids. Germline V gene sequence: CDR1 LGHDT, CDR2 YNNKEL (reference sequence). CDR3 sequence: CASSQAGGAPDTQYF. Here the CDR3 DNA reads TGTGCCAGCAGCCAAGCTGGGGGGGCTCCAGATACGCAGTATTTT.

The chain is built from TRBV9 and TRBJ2-1; D is ambiguous. The germline CDR1 and CDR2 sequences are SGDLS and YYNGEE. This CDR3 has 13 residues. Trimming took off 0 bases at V and 7 bases at J, with 8 bases between the two ends. CDR3 in amino acids: CASSVGTHNEQFF. In nucleotides, the CDR3 is TGTGCCAGCAGCGTAGGGACGCATAATGAGCAGTTCTTC.

This chain connects TRBV4-1 to TRBJ1-2, with D perhaps TRBD1 (5 bases). CDR1 MGHRA and CDR2 YSYEKL come from the germline V gene. V was pared by 3 bases and J by 4 bases, with 12 bases between. The CDR3 consists of 14 residues. The CDR3 DNA sequence: TGCGCCAGCAGCCACCTCGGACAAAGCTATGGCTACACCTTC. It translates to CASSHLGQSYGYTF.

This clone was seen once. The CDR3 region is CASSADNRETQYF. In DNA form, the CDR3 reads TGTGCCAGCTCAGCGGACAATCGAGAGACCCAGTACTTC. This chain links TRBV18 with TRBJ2-5, with D possibly matching TRBD1 (5 bases). V lost 5 bases to trimming and J lost 4 bases, with 11 bases between them. In germline, CDR1 is KGHSH, CDR2 LQKENI. The CDR3 is 13 residues long.

The J gene is TRBJ2-1, the V gene TRBV5-5; 7 bases align to TRBD2. CDR3 length equals 17 residues. The germline CDR1 and CDR2 sequences are SGHKS and YYEKEE (reference sequence). The J segment lost 4 bases and the V segment lost 4 bases, leaving 14 bases of the junction unmatched. CDR3 in DNA: TGTGCCAGCAGCCGGACTAGGAAAATGGAGGAGTACAATGAGCAGTTCTTC. It specifies CASSRTRKMEEYNEQFF.

This clone was observed a few times. The chain has TRBV7-2 and TRBJ2-7; TRBD1 matches 9 bases. The V gene's germline CDR1 is SGHTA and CDR2 FQGNSA. The CDR3 is 15 amino acids. V lost 1 base and J lost 6; bases outside the gene matches: 7. This chain's CDR3 is CASSLVWGQGLEQYF. DNA for the CDR3: TGTGCCAGCAGCTTAGTGTGGGGACAGGGACTCGAGCAGTACTTC. Based on the CDR3 plus reference TRBV7-2 and TRBJ2-7, the full variable domain is GAGVSQSPSNKVTEKGKDVELRCDPISGHTALYWYRQSLGQGLEFLIYFQGNSAPDKSGLPSDRFSAERTGGSVSTLTIQRTQQEDSAVYLCASSLVWGQGLEQYFGPGTRLTVT.

The chain recombines TRBV11-1 with TRBJ2-5, with 8 nucleotides matching TRBD1. After removal of 3 bases from V and 5 bases from J, the junction contained 8 bases not matched to a gene. The CDR3 length is 15 residues. CDR1 is SGHAT and CDR2 is FQDESV in the germline V gene (reference sequence). CDR3 DNA sequence: TGTGCCAGCAGCTTCGGACAGGGTGGAGGGGAGACCCAGTACTTC. It is translated as CASSFGQGGGETQYF.